This TCR beta chain was identified during a study of cytomegalovirus exposure and HLA in healthy donors. This clone has a handful of counts. Its antigen is not known. The CDR3 is made up of 15 amino acids. CDR1 LGHNA and CDR2 YNFKEQ come from the germline V gene. Trimming took off 4 bases at V and 4 bases at J, with 14 bases between the two ends. Notes on the study in general: Researchers counted 180 or so TCR beta chains as cytomegalovirus-associated. Donors were assumed by presence/absence analyses to have roughly uniform sequencing depth.

Researchers ran the PCR with 60 Vbeta and 13 Jbeta primers. Repertoires were generated with immunoSEQ multiplex PCR, while TCRdb's copy carries only in-frame clones and drops some. The sample contains 100,000 to 150,000 clones, 70% to 80% of which appear only once. This receptor was obtained from a man aged 30-40 years in good health and CMV-seronegative. The V and J genes are TRBV4-2 and TRBJ2-1; no firm D call. The source material was PBMCs. CDR3 protein: CASSPSESQYNEQFF. The DNA for the CDR3 is TGTGCCAGCAGCCCCAGTGAATCACAATACAATGAGCAGTTCTTC.